The clone carrying this T cell receptor beta chain was detected a few times. Arm-PCR with iRepertoire HTBI primers amplified the CDR3 regions for these TCR beta libraries. TCRdb processed the multiplex PCR reads anew with MiXCR; each CDR3 protein has one entry. This table holds hundreds of thousands of distinct CDR3 sequences, more than 15% found once. The source of the sample is a study of regulatory T cells in long-lasting Graves disease. CDR3 length: 13 residues. CDR1 SGHRS and CDR2 YFSETQ come from the germline V gene. V lost 4 bases to trimming and J lost 1 base, with 7 bases between them. Time point of the sample: newly diagnosed GD, antithyroid drugs for less than 3 months. The TCR library was made from RNA extracted from PBMCs. The authors drew patients from an endocrinology department in Xi'an, China. Separately, the same data were catalogued under a study of T cells in Graves' hyperthyroidism and ophthalmopathy. As reported in that work: Patients aged 18 to 65 had newly diagnosed hyperthyroidism that had lasted under 2 months. The TCR CDR3 first-round RT-PCR relied on the HTBI primer set.

Source: peripheral blood mononuclear cells (PBMCs), taken at new diagnosis, from a patient treated with antithyroid drugs. The sequence was collected from a man between 18 and 29 years old with Graves disease. The V and J genes are TRBV5-1 and TRBJ2-3, with D possibly TRBD1 on 5 matching bases. The CDR3 bases are TGCGCCAGCAGCAAACAGGGCACAGATACGCAGTATTTT. Its translation is CASSKQGTDTQYF.